What follows are 30 T cell receptor beta chains derived from one specimen sequenced in a study of T-cell reconstitution after alpha-beta-depleted transplantation in children. Unique molecular identifiers were used in preparing the TCRbeta library. TCRdb processed the PCR reads anew with MiXCR; each CDR3 protein has one entry. The sample contains some 500,000 distinct CDR3 sequences, around a third of which appear only once. Specimen: PBMCs from the stem cell graft donor, collected from the stem cell graft. The receptor source for this set is a human donor who donated a stem cell graft to a child with aplastic anemia.

This chain connects TRBV6-2 or TRBV6-3 to TRBJ1-1, with D possibly TRBD1 on 5 matching bases. Germline lookup yields CDR1 MNHEY and CDR2 SVGEGT. The CDR3 loop spans 16 amino acids. Trimming stripped 0 bases from V and 2 bases from J, with 13 bases between. This CDR3 reads CASSYSSAGRNTEAFF. The CDR3 DNA reads as TGTGCCAGCAGTTACTCGTCGGCAGGGAGAAACACTGAAGCTTTCTTT.

A word on this clonotype: Possible read error: a much larger clone is one base away. The chain carries TRBV7-9 and TRBJ2-2; D remains ambiguous. This CDR3 contains 11 residues. In germline, CDR1 is SEHNR, CDR2 FQNEAQ (reference sequence). V dropped 7 bases and J dropped 4 bases, with 4 bases sitting between them. CDR3 loop: CASTTTGELFF. The CDR3 DNA is TGTGCCAGCACCACCACCGGGGAGCTGTTTTTT. The full variable domain, in which reference TRBV7-9 and TRBJ2-2 provide the parts outside the CDR3, is DTGVSQNPRHKITKRGQNVTFRCDPISEHNRLYWYRQTLGQGPEFLTYFQNEAQLEKSRLLSDRFSAERPKGSFSTLEIQRTEQGDSAMYLCASTTTGELFFGEGSRLTVL.

This chain links TRBV6-2 or TRBV6-3 with TRBJ1-5, with TRBD1 matching over 8 bases. V lost 7 bases to trimming and J lost 7 bases; unmatched junction nucleotides: 12. Germline V gives CDR1 MNHEY, CDR2 SVGEGT. This CDR3 has 15 amino acids. CDR3 sequence: CASTIGQGRWQPQHF. DNA of the CDR3: TGTGCCAGCACTATTGGACAGGGACGGTGGCAGCCCCAGCATTTT.

The J gene is TRBJ1-1, the V gene TRBV20-1; D possibly corresponds to TRBD1 (6 bases). V was shortened by 3 bases and J by 6 bases, with 23 bases between the two germline ends. The CDR3 covers 16 residues. CDR1 DFQATT and CDR2 SNEGSKA come from the germline V gene (reference sequence). CDR3 sequence: CSASYGLGGIMAEAFF. In DNA form, the CDR3 reads TGCAGTGCTAGCTACGGATTAGGGGGTATCATGGCTGAAGCTTTCTTT.

The chain combines TRBV11-3 with TRBJ2-1, with D hard to call. The CDR3 loop spans 15 amino acids. Per the germline V gene, CDR1 is SGHNT and CDR2 is YENEEA. V was cut by 3 bases and J by 1 base, with 10 bases left in between. The CDR3 DNA reads as TGTGCCAGCAGCTTTACCGCAGTGTCCTACAATGAGCAGTTCTTC. As protein: CASSFTAVSYNEQFF.

This clonotype was picked up a small number of times. This chain joins TRBV6-5 and TRBJ1-2; tentatively, D is TRBD1 (5 bases). The V gene's germline CDR1 is MNHEY and CDR2 SVGAGI. The CDR3 loop spans 17 amino acids. Trimming took 0 bases from V and 4 from J, leaving 18 bases between them. The CDR3 is CASSYSRDGPSGYGYTF. The CDR3 nucleotides read TGTGCCAGCAGTTACTCGAGGGACGGCCCCTCGGGCTATGGCTACACCTTC.

This clonotype was detected only a few times. V is TRBV19 and J is TRBJ2-2; D might be TRBD1 (6 bases). The V end was cut by 3 bases, the J end by 7 bases, with 15 bases between. CDR3 length: 15 residues. The germline V gene encodes CDR1 LNHDA and CDR2 SQIVND (reference sequence). The CDR3 DNA sequence: TGTGCCAGTAGTATGAGGACAGAAATGAACGGGGAGCTGTTTTTT. Translation gives CASSMRTEMNGELFF.

The table lists this clonotype with a few counts. The rearrangement joins TRBV5-6 to TRBJ2-7, with D hard to call. The V and J ends lost 3 bases and 0 bases respectively, with 7 bases between them. Germline V lookup: CDR1 SGHDT, CDR2 YYEEEE. The length of the CDR3 is 13 residues. CDR3 nucleotides: TGTGCCAGCAGCTCCCCGAACTCCTACGAGCAGTACTTC. Translated, it gives CASSSPNSYEQYF.

The chain carries TRBV7-2 and TRBJ2-1; 11 bases are a match to TRBD2. CDR3 length: 15 residues. Trimming removed 1 base from V and 5 bases from J; junction bases left unmatched: 1. Looked up from germline, CDR1 is SGHTA and CDR2 is FQGNSA. CDR3 region: CASSLELAGDNEQFF. CDR3 DNA sequence: TGTGCCAGCAGCTTAGAACTAGCGGGGGACAATGAGCAGTTCTTC.

The chain employs TRBV5-1 and TRBJ2-1; 9 nucleotides line up with TRBD2. Germline lookup yields CDR1 SGHRS and CDR2 YFSETQ. The CDR3 is 15 residues long. Trimming at V came to 2 bases and at J to 1 base, leaving 1 base not matched to a gene. CDR3 residues: CASSFSGRSYNEQFF. The CDR3 DNA follows: TGCGCCAGCAGCTTTAGCGGGAGATCCTACAATGAGCAGTTCTTC.

The chain recombines TRBV18 with TRBJ2-7; 9 bases line up with TRBD2. Germline V CDR1 and CDR2: KGHSH, LQKENI. V gave up 0 bases and J gave up 5 bases; unmatched junction bases: 5. The CDR3 spans 15 residues. The CDR3 DNA sequence: TGTGCCAGCTCACCACCCCTAGCGGGAACCAACGAGCAGTACTTC. Protein product: CASSPPLAGTNEQYF. Looking up the rest from reference TRBV18 and TRBJ2-7 gives the full variable domain: NAGVMQNPRHLVRRRGQEARLRCSPMKGHSHVYWYRQLPEEGLKFMVYLQKENIIDESGMPKERFSAEFPKEGPSILRIQQVVRGDSAAYFCASSPPLAGTNEQYFGPGTRLTVT.

V usage is TRBV7-2 and J usage is TRBJ2-1; 7 positions agree with TRBD2. Germline V gives CDR1 SGHTA, CDR2 FQGNSA. There are 14 residues in the CDR3. V trimming: 4 bases; J trimming: 12 bases; junction bases outside the gene matches: 12. This CDR3 is CASSSGREKGAQFF. CDR3 bases: TGTGCCAGCAGCTCGGGGCGGGAGAAAGGGGCGCAGTTCTTC.

V usage is TRBV9 and J usage is TRBJ2-3; D not resolved. Trimming shortened V by 0 bases and J by 8 bases, and 7 bases separated the two germline ends. Germline assignment: CDR1 SGDLS and CDR2 YYNGEE. The CDR3 is made up of 12 amino acids. The CDR3 bases are TGTGCCAGCAGCGTAGCAGCAGGTACGCAGTATTTT. Translating gives CASSVAAGTQYF.

This clonotype occurred a few times. This chain uses TRBV6-1 with TRBJ2-5, with D maybe TRBD1 (5 bases). The CDR3 sequence is 14 residues long. Looked up from germline, CDR1 is MNHNS and CDR2 is SASEGT. Deletions cut 4 bases from V and 4 bases from J, with 13 bases between. The CDR3 DNA reads TGTGCCAGCAGTGGGGGCCCGGTAAGAGAGACCCAGTACTTC. Protein: CASSGGPVRETQYF.

The chain carries TRBV12-3 or TRBV12-4 and TRBJ1-5, with D possibly being TRBD1 (5 bases). This CDR3 is built from 15 residues. Trimming took 2 bases from V and 3 from J, leaving 11 bases between them. The CDR3 protein is CASSLKGNYNQPQHF. As DNA, the CDR3 is TGTGCCAGCAGTTTAAAGGGGAATTACAATCAGCCCCAGCATTTT.

This rearrangement joins TRBV19 to TRBJ2-1; TRBD2 aligns across 8 bases. Germline CDR1 reads LNHDA; CDR2 reads SQIVND (reference sequence). The length of the CDR3 is 15 residues. Losses at the gene ends were 7 bases for V and 8 bases for J; bases not matched to a gene: 13. Here the CDR3 reads CASKSGREGLHEQFF. In DNA, the CDR3 is TGTGCCAGTAAATCTGGTCGGGAGGGCCTTCATGAGCAGTTCTTC.

The chain has TRBV12-3 or TRBV12-4 and TRBJ2-5; 8 bases fit TRBD2. V shed 3 bases and J 5 bases; nucleotides not matched to a gene: 8. The length of the CDR3 is 15 residues. DNA for the CDR3: TGTGCCAGCAGTTTGATGTCGGGGGGGGCGGAGACCCAGTACTTC. Its protein is CASSLMSGGAETQYF.

This clonotype came up a few times. The chain has TRBV12-3 or TRBV12-4 and TRBJ2-1; D perhaps matches TRBD1 (5 bases). This CDR3 has 12 amino acids. Trimming took 5 bases from V and 4 from J, leaving 6 bases between them. CDR3 bases: TGTGCCAGCAGTAAGGGGTACAATGAGCAGTTCTTC. Its translation: CASSKGYNEQFF.

Only a few counts were recorded for this clonotype. In nucleotides, the CDR3 is TGTGCCAGCATTAGGTCTAGCGGATACGAGCAGTACTTC. The encoded protein is CASIRSSGYEQYF. The chain is built from TRBV28 and TRBJ2-7; 7 positions agree with TRBD2. The ends lost 7 bases at V and 4 bases at J; junction bases unmatched: 7. The CDR3 covers 13 residues. CDR1 and CDR2 from the germline V gene are MDHEN and SYDVKM.

This clonotype was found many times. The chain combines TRBV12-3 or TRBV12-4 with TRBJ1-2; D is possibly TRBD1 (6 bases). Trimming took off 6 bases at V and 7 bases at J, with 21 bases between the two ends. The length of the CDR3 is 15 residues. CDR3 sequence (DNA): TGTGCCAGCAGCCCGGCGGACAGTCCCGGTCTTGGCTACACCTTC. Its translation is CASSPADSPGLGYTF.

The chain joins TRBV7-8 to TRBJ1-3; D perhaps matches TRBD1 (5 bases). The CDR3 loop spans 19 amino acids. Between the trimmed V and J ends, which lost 1 base and 0 bases, there was a span of 19 bases. Germline values: CDR1 SGHVS, CDR2 FQNEAQ. The CDR3 nucleotides are TGTGCCAGCAGCTTAGAAGGGGACTTACGGGGCAGCTCTGGAAACACCATATATTTT. This codes for CASSLEGDLRGSSGNTIYF.

The J gene is TRBJ1-5, the V gene TRBV19; TRBD1 agrees at 10 bases. The V segment lost 5 bases and the J segment 6 bases; nucleotides outside the gene matches: 7. Germline V gene lookup returns CDR1 LNHDA and CDR2 SQIVND (reference sequence). The CDR3 length is 15 residues. The CDR3 protein is CASSVRDRGSQPQHF. The CDR3 DNA reads as TGTGCCAGTAGTGTCCGGGACAGGGGATCTCAGCCCCAGCATTTT.

The V call is TRBV7-2, the J call TRBJ2-1; 8 bases map to TRBD2. The CDR3 consists of 17 residues. Germline CDR1 is SGHTA and CDR2 is FQGNSA. The V gene end was trimmed by 3 bases and the J gene end by 0 bases; junction bases not matched to a gene: 7. CDR3 bases: TGTGCCAGCAGCTTCCCGCGCGGGGGGAGCTCCTACAATGAGCAGTTCTTC. This gives the protein CASSFPRGGSSYNEQFF.

This clonotype was detected a few times. The chain couples TRBV28 to TRBJ2-1; 12 bases are shared with TRBD1. The trim removed 6 bases at V and 7 bases at J, leaving 10 bases unmatched. Germline CDR1 and CDR2: MDHEN and SYDVKM. CDR3 length equals 16 residues. The DNA of the CDR3 is TGTGCCAGCAGACAAAGGGGACAGGGGGCGCAAAATGAGCAGTTCTTC. It is translated as CASRQRGQGAQNEQFF.

This clonotype was detected a few times. The J gene is TRBJ1-2, the V gene TRBV7-2; D might be TRBD1 (5 bases). The CDR3 consists of 15 residues. V gave up 0 bases and J gave up 4 bases, with 12 bases separating them. Per germline, CDR1 SGHTA and CDR2 FQGNSA. CDR3 DNA sequence: TGTGCCAGCAGCTTAGCGAGTCAGGGAGGCTATGGCTACACCTTC. As protein: CASSLASQGGYGYTF.

This clonotype was found many times. The rearrangement joins TRBV7-2 to TRBJ2-7; D possibly uses TRBD1 or TRBD2 (5 bases each). Trimming removed 5 bases from V and 7 bases from J, with 12 bases in between. The germline CDR1 and CDR2 sequences are SGHTA and FQGNSA. The CDR3 covers 12 residues. DNA of the CDR3: TGTGCCAGCAGCCGGGGCCGGTGGGAGCAGTACTTC. Its translation: CASSRGRWEQYF.

This clonotype was counted a few times. CDR3 amino acids: CATSRDSAGDNQPQHF. CDR3 bases: TGTGCCACCAGCAGAGATAGCGCGGGGGACAATCAGCCCCAGCATTTT. The chain employs TRBV15 and TRBJ1-5; possible D gene TRBD1, 5 bases. Germline V gene sequence: CDR1 LNHNV, CDR2 YYDKDF (reference sequence). V gave up 0 bases and J gave up 3 bases, with 12 bases separating them. This CDR3 region has 16 residues.

The rearrangement joins TRBV12-3 or TRBV12-4 to TRBJ1-1; tentative D call: TRBD1 (6 bases). V was pared by 5 bases and J by 4 bases, with 17 bases between. This CDR3 is built from 15 residues. The CDR3 coding sequence is TGTGCCAGCAGTCGTCAGGCGGGGGGGCCCACTGAAGCTTTCTTT. Its protein is CASSRQAGGPTEAFF.

The J gene is TRBJ1-2, the V gene TRBV11-2; the D is unclear. Germline-derived CDR1 and CDR2 are SGHAT and FQNNGV. Trimming stripped 4 bases from V and 2 bases from J, with 26 bases between. This CDR3 is built from 19 residues. The CDR3, as DNA: TGTGCCAGCAGCTCGGTCCCCGGGCTTGTAATCAACCCCAACTATGGCTACACCTTC. Translating it yields CASSSVPGLVINPNYGYTF. Using reference TRBV11-2 and TRBJ1-2 for the parts outside the CDR3, the full variable domain is EAGVAQSPRYKIIEKRQSVAFWCNPISGHATLYWYQQILGQGPKLLIQFQNNGVVDDSQLPKDRFSAERLKGVDSTLKIQPAKLEDSAVYLCASSSVPGLVINPNYGYTFGSGTRLTVV.

The gene calls are TRBV6-2 or TRBV6-3 and TRBJ2-5; TRBD1 might be the D (6 bases). The CDR3 is 15 amino acids. V was shortened by 8 bases and J by 3 bases, with 19 bases between the two germline ends. In germline, CDR1 is MNHEY, CDR2 SVGEGT. DNA of the CDR3: TGTGCCAGCGGTATGGTAGGGGCAGGGGAAGAGACCCAGTACTTC. It translates to CASGMVGAGEETQYF.